A selection of T cell receptor beta chains follows, all from one sample in a study of vaccination effects on CD4 cells after COVID-19. Their target antigens are unknown. Sequenced by immunoSEQ multiplex PCR; TCRdb stores in-frame clones only, minus some. Seen here are about 23,000 clones, 73% observed once, and the top ten hold about 4.6%. The starting material was CD4+ T cells from PBMCs cultured with SARS-CoV-2 spike peptides, obtained before COVID-19 vaccination. The receptors here all came from a human donor who received a COVID-19 vaccine. CDR3s include the opening cysteine and the closing phenylalanine or tryptophan. D genes are given only for firm matches. Size is omitted from some rows. Given values are once, few, many or a class for expanded clones.

j_call: TRBJ1-6; clone_size: once; v_call: TRBV25-1; d_call: .; cdr3_aa: CASSERGIGNSPLHF; cdr3_nt: TGTGCCAGCAGTGAAAGGGGGATAGGTAATTCACCCCTCCACTTT
j_call: TRBJ1-1; clone_size: once; v_call: TRBV19; d_call: TRBD1; cdr3_aa: CASSIDGYRGSEVWNTEAFF; cdr3_nt: TGTGCCAGTAGTATAGATGGATACAGGGGTTCGGAAGTTTGGAACACTGAAGCTTTCTTT
j_call: TRBJ1-3; clone_size: once; v_call: TRBV7-9; d_call: TRBD1; cdr3_aa: CASSVGQGVSGNTIYF; cdr3_nt: TGTGCCAGCAGCGTGGGACAGGGTGTCTCTGGAAACACCATATATTTT
j_call: TRBJ2-3; clone_size: .; v_call: TRBV5-4; d_call: TRBD2; cdr3_aa: CASSLIAGGNTDTQYF; cdr3_nt: TGTGCCAGCAGCTTAATAGCGGGAGGAAACACAGATACGCAGTATTTT
j_call: TRBJ1-2; clone_size: .; v_call: TRBV6-4; d_call: TRBD1; cdr3_aa: CASSAETGSYGYTF; cdr3_nt: TGTGCCAGCAGTGCAGAGACAGGGTCCTATGGCTACACCTTC
j_call: TRBJ1-1; clone_size: few; v_call: TRBV6-5; d_call: .; cdr3_aa: CASRRGSEAFF; cdr3_nt: TGTGCCAGCAGGAGGGGCAGTGAAGCTTTCTTT
j_call: TRBJ1-6; clone_size: .; v_call: TRBV6-5; d_call: .; cdr3_aa: CASSGGRLNSPLHF; cdr3_nt: TGTGCCAGCAGCGGGGGGCGCCTTAATTCACCCCTCCACTTT
j_call: TRBJ2-1; clone_size: .; v_call: TRBV10-3; d_call: .; cdr3_aa: CAISDNPSYNEQFF; cdr3_nt: TGTGCCATCAGTGACAATCCCTCCTACAATGAGCAGTTCTTC
j_call: TRBJ2-1; clone_size: once; v_call: TRBV2; d_call: .; cdr3_aa: CASKMEGTYNEQFF; cdr3_nt: TGTGCCAGCAAAATGGAGGGAACCTACAATGAGCAGTTCTTC
j_call: TRBJ2-7; clone_size: .; v_call: TRBV4-2; d_call: TRBD2; cdr3_aa: CASSRHHSAGGFEQYF; cdr3_nt: TGTGCCAGCAGCCGACACCACTCAGCGGGAGGTTTCGAGCAGTACTTC
j_call: TRBJ1-3; clone_size: once; v_call: TRBV6-5; d_call: .; cdr3_aa: CASSTAITGGNTIYF; cdr3_nt: TGTGCCAGCAGTACGGCTATAACCGGTGGAAACACCATATATTTT
j_call: TRBJ2-7; clone_size: .; v_call: TRBV27; d_call: .; cdr3_aa: CASSNGVPTSYEQYF; cdr3_nt: TGTGCCAGCAGTAACGGGGTTCCTACCTCCTACGAGCAGTACTTC
j_call: TRBJ2-1; clone_size: few; v_call: TRBV5-1; d_call: TRBD1; cdr3_aa: CASSVGQPQYNEQFF; cdr3_nt: TGCGCCAGCAGCGTGGGACAGCCTCAGTACAATGAGCAGTTCTTC
j_call: TRBJ1-2; clone_size: .; v_call: TRBV6-5; d_call: TRBD1; cdr3_aa: CASRMGGTGNGYTF; cdr3_nt: TGTGCCAGCAGGATGGGCGGGACAGGGAATGGCTACACCTTC
j_call: TRBJ1-4; clone_size: .; v_call: TRBV5-1; d_call: .; cdr3_aa: CASSITGGGNEKLFF; cdr3_nt: TGCGCCAGCAGCATAACCGGGGGGGGTAATGAAAAACTGTTTTTT
j_call: TRBJ1-6; clone_size: .; v_call: TRBV18; d_call: .; cdr3_aa: CASSPPTGGVNSPLHF; cdr3_nt: TGTGCCAGCTCACCACCGACAGGCGGGGTGAATTCACCCCTCCACTTT
j_call: TRBJ2-1; clone_size: .; v_call: TRBV18; d_call: TRBD2; cdr3_aa: CASSPITSGGAGEQFF; cdr3_nt: TGTGCCAGCTCCCCCATTACTAGCGGGGGGGCAGGAGAGCAGTTCTTC
j_call: TRBJ2-7; clone_size: .; v_call: TRBV11-2; d_call: TRBD2; cdr3_aa: CASSLSGDYEQYF; cdr3_nt: TGTGCCAGCAGCTTGAGCGGGGACTACGAGCAGTACTTC
j_call: TRBJ1-2; clone_size: .; v_call: TRBV6-5; d_call: .; cdr3_aa: CAATHGWGYTF; cdr3_nt: TGTGCCGCCACCCACGGATGGGGCTACACCTTC
j_call: TRBJ2-7; clone_size: .; v_call: TRBV25-1; d_call: .; cdr3_aa: CASSDRGEGAFYEQYF; cdr3_nt: TGTGCCAGCAGTGATCGCGGGGAGGGGGCTTTCTACGAGCAGTACTTC
j_call: TRBJ2-3; clone_size: .; v_call: TRBV11-2; d_call: .; cdr3_aa: CASSLGSLGGPSDTQYF; cdr3_nt: TGTGCCAGCAGCTTAGGGTCCCTAGGGGGTCCCTCCGATACGCAGTATTTT
j_call: TRBJ1-2; clone_size: .; v_call: TRBV4-2; d_call: .; cdr3_aa: CASSQVAANYGYTF; cdr3_nt: TGTGCCAGCAGCCAAGTGGCAGCTAACTATGGCTACACCTTC
j_call: TRBJ1-1; clone_size: few; v_call: TRBV9; d_call: .; cdr3_aa: CASSPTVGTEAFF; cdr3_nt: TGTGCCAGCAGCCCCACCGTGGGCACTGAAGCTTTCTTT
j_call: TRBJ2-7; clone_size: .; v_call: TRBV3-1/TRBV3-2; d_call: .; cdr3_aa: CASSQDMVSGSEQYF; cdr3_nt: TGTGCCAGCAGCCAAGATATGGTCTCAGGAAGTGAGCAGTACTTC
j_call: TRBJ2-7; clone_size: few; v_call: TRBV29-1; d_call: TRBD1; cdr3_aa: CSVDRGEGHEQYF; cdr3_nt: TGCAGCGTAGACAGGGGGGAAGGTCACGAGCAGTACTTC
j_call: TRBJ1-4; clone_size: .; v_call: TRBV10-2; d_call: .; cdr3_aa: CASSVGLSLDAEKLFF; cdr3_nt: TGCGCCAGCAGTGTAGGTCTTTCTCTTGACGCGGAAAAACTGTTTTTT
j_call: TRBJ2-1; clone_size: once; v_call: TRBV5-1; d_call: .; cdr3_aa: CASSLEGSSYNEQFF; cdr3_nt: TGCGCCAGCAGCTTGGAGGGTAGCTCCTACAATGAGCAGTTCTTC
j_call: TRBJ2-3; clone_size: .; v_call: TRBV29-1; d_call: .; cdr3_aa: CSFLQNTDTQYF; cdr3_nt: TGCAGCTTCCTACAGAACACAGATACGCAGTATTTT
j_call: TRBJ2-1; clone_size: few; v_call: TRBV7-9; d_call: .; cdr3_aa: CASSLSSRGIFF; cdr3_nt: TGTGCCAGCAGCTTAAGTTCGAGGGGGATCTTCTTC
j_call: TRBJ1-6; clone_size: few; v_call: TRBV7-9; d_call: .; cdr3_aa: CASSPILRDSPLHF; cdr3_nt: TGTGCCAGCAGCCCGATTCTTCGGGATTCACCCCTCCACTTT
j_call: TRBJ1-1; clone_size: few; v_call: TRBV30; d_call: .; cdr3_aa: CAWSGQVNTEAFF; cdr3_nt: TGTGCCTGGAGTGGACAGGTGAACACTGAAGCTTTCTTT
j_call: TRBJ2-1; clone_size: .; v_call: TRBV29-1; d_call: .; cdr3_aa: CSVTTRYNEQFF; cdr3_nt: TGCAGCGTTACCACTCGTTACAATGAGCAGTTCTTC
j_call: TRBJ2-3; clone_size: .; v_call: TRBV7-2; d_call: .; cdr3_aa: CASSTAGVTDTQYF; cdr3_nt: TGTGCCAGCTCCACTGCAGGGGTTACAGATACGCAGTATTTT
j_call: TRBJ1-5; clone_size: .; v_call: TRBV19; d_call: .; cdr3_aa: CASSLQGRSNQPQHF; cdr3_nt: TGTGCCAGTAGTCTACAGGGAAGGAGCAATCAGCCCCAGCATTTT
j_call: TRBJ1-2; clone_size: few; v_call: TRBV19; d_call: TRBD1; cdr3_aa: CASSTTGSAQNYGYTF; cdr3_nt: TGTGCCAGTAGTACGACAGGGAGTGCCCAAAACTATGGCTACACCTTC
j_call: TRBJ2-4; clone_size: few; v_call: TRBV7-2; d_call: TRBD2; cdr3_aa: CASSLGLAGASGKNIQYF; cdr3_nt: TGTGCCAGCAGCTTAGGACTAGCGGGTGCGTCTGGCAAAAACATTCAGTACTTC
j_call: TRBJ1-3; clone_size: .; v_call: TRBV6-1; d_call: .; cdr3_aa: CASGSLIGNTIYF; cdr3_nt: TGTGCCAGCGGGAGTCTAATTGGAAACACCATATATTTT
j_call: TRBJ1-2; clone_size: .; v_call: TRBV6-1; d_call: .; cdr3_aa: CASSEADGYYGYTF; cdr3_nt: TGTGCCAGCAGTGAAGCGGACGGATACTATGGCTACACCTTC
j_call: TRBJ2-7; clone_size: few; v_call: TRBV25-1; d_call: .; cdr3_aa: CASSESGPSYEQYF; cdr3_nt: TGTGCCAGCAGTGAATCAGGACCGTCCTACGAGCAGTACTTC
j_call: TRBJ1-1; clone_size: .; v_call: TRBV6-5; d_call: TRBD1; cdr3_aa: CASIRQGFTEAFF; cdr3_nt: TGTGCCAGCATTAGACAGGGCTTCACTGAAGCTTTCTTT
j_call: TRBJ2-5; clone_size: .; v_call: TRBV7-2; d_call: .; cdr3_aa: CASSLVGLEETQYF; cdr3_nt: TGTGCCAGCAGCTTAGTAGGGTTGGAAGAGACCCAGTACTTC
j_call: TRBJ2-5; clone_size: .; v_call: TRBV21-1; d_call: .; cdr3_aa: CASSNRGSGETQYF; cdr3_nt: TGTGCCAGCAGCAACAGGGGGTCTGGAGAGACCCAGTACTTC
j_call: TRBJ2-3; clone_size: .; v_call: TRBV5-1; d_call: TRBD2; cdr3_aa: CASSGLAGTDTQYF; cdr3_nt: TGCGCCAGCAGTGGACTAGCCGGTACAGATACGCAGTATTTT
j_call: TRBJ1-1; clone_size: .; v_call: TRBV30; d_call: .; cdr3_aa: CAWMAGMHTEAFF; cdr3_nt: TGTGCCTGGATGGCAGGGATGCACACTGAAGCTTTCTTT
j_call: TRBJ1-1; clone_size: .; v_call: TRBV19; d_call: .; cdr3_aa: CASSAPAGRLNTEAFF; cdr3_nt: TGTGCCAGTAGTGCACCAGCGGGCCGATTGAACACTGAAGCTTTCTTT
j_call: TRBJ1-2; clone_size: once; v_call: TRBV27; d_call: .; cdr3_aa: CASSSSPQGRDGYTF; cdr3_nt: TGTGCCAGCAGTTCCTCTCCACAGGGTCGGGACGGCTACACCTTC